Listed here is a single T cell receptor (beta chain). Its antigen is as yet unknown. Sequenced by immunoSEQ multiplex PCR; TCRdb stores in-frame clones only, minus some. The sample lists some 10,000 clones, about 76% occurring once. The data belong to a study of T cell repertoires in ileal Crohn's disease. Study as a whole: Postoperative therapy was given to about half: 11 thiopurines, 15 to 20 anti-TNF agents. Study observations and caveats: Sorted CD8 T cells held more high-frequency clones than CD4.

Adults with ileal or ileocolonic Crohn's disease and an indication for resection were eligible. CDR3 length equals 16 residues. J gave up 1 base and V 4 bases, and 9 bases lay outside the gene matches. Germline assignment: CDR1 SGHRS and CDR2 YFSETQ. Sequencing used ileal tissue. This chain connects TRBV5-1 to TRBJ1-1, with TRBD1 identical over 8 bases. The source is an adult with Crohn's disease. In DNA, the CDR3 is TGCGCCAGCAGCCCACCCCGGACAGGGAGGAACACTGAAGCTTTCTTT. As protein: CASSPPRTGRNTEAFF.